Following are 11 T cell receptor beta chains from one sample sequenced in a study of T cells in Graves' hyperthyroidism and ophthalmopathy. TCR beta CDR3 region amplification was performed from RNA transcripts. During a first-round RT-PCR of the TCR CDR3, the HTBI primer set was used. TCRdb itself ran the multiplex PCR reads through MiXCR, one entry per CDR3 protein. The table lists 560,000 or so distinct CDR3 sequences, approximately 20% of them singletons, with over 45% in the top ten. Sequenced input: blood. These receptors all stem from a middle-aged man with Graves' ophthalmopathy.

This clonotype was counted many times. The chain is built from TRBV18 and TRBJ1-2, with a weak D call TRBD1 (6 bases). Trimming removed 2 bases from V and 4 bases from J, with 11 bases in between. Germline values: CDR1 KGHSH, CDR2 LQKENI. The CDR3 spans 14 residues. CDR3 nucleotide sequence: TGTGCCAGCTCACCAACCGGGACAAGCTATGGCTACACCTTC. Its translation: CASSPTGTSYGYTF. Supplemented by reference TRBV18 and TRBJ1-2, the full variable domain reads NAGVMQNPRHLVRRRGQEARLRCSPMKGHSHVYWYRQLPEEGLKFMVYLQKENIIDESGMPKERFSAEFPKEGPSILRIQQVVRGDSAAYFCASSPTGTSYGYTFGSGTRLTVV.

This clonotype was seen many times. The rearrangement links TRBV5-1 to TRBJ1-1; no definite D call. Germline V gives CDR1 SGHRS, CDR2 YFSETQ. V lost 3 bases, J lost 4 bases, and 16 bases lay in between. The CDR3 totals 15 residues. The CDR3 loop is CASSSRTVLGTEAFF. The CDR3 DNA reads as TGCGCCAGCAGCTCCCGGACGGTCTTGGGCACTGAAGCTTTCTTT.

The rearrangement links TRBV20-1 to TRBJ2-7, with D possibly matching TRBD2 (5 bases). The CDR3 contains 12 residues. Trimming removed 6 bases at V and 0 bases at J, with 9 bases between. Per the germline V gene, CDR1 is DFQATT and CDR2 is SNEGSKA (reference sequence). In DNA form, the CDR3 reads TGCAGTGCCCTTCGGGGCTCCTACGAGCAGTACTTC. Its translation: CSALRGSYEQYF.

This clonotype was counted between two and nine times. The chain uses TRBV7-9 and TRBJ2-5; D tentatively fits TRBD1 or TRBD2 (7 bases each). Germline CDR1 reads SEHNR; CDR2 reads FQNEAQ (reference sequence). This CDR3 spans 16 amino acids. Between the trimmed V and J ends, which lost 5 bases and 2 bases, there was a span of 18 bases. CDR3 residues: CASSAQAGQPQETQYF. The CDR3 DNA reads as TGTGCCAGCAGCGCCCAAGCGGGACAGCCACAAGAGACCCAGTACTTC.

This chain connects TRBV13 to TRBJ2-1; TRBD1 or TRBD2 may be the D gene (6 bases each). Germline loops: CDR1 PRHDT, CDR2 FYEKMQ (reference sequence). The ends were cut back, 3 bases at V and 7 bases at J, with 13 bases in the middle. The CDR3 is 14 residues long. The CDR3 loop is CASSFAGQRNEQFF. As DNA, the CDR3 is TGTGCCAGCAGCTTCGCGGGACAACGAAATGAGCAGTTCTTC.

Many counts were recorded for this clonotype. The chain combines TRBV5-4 with TRBJ1-2; D possibly corresponds to TRBD1 (6 bases). The length of the CDR3 is 13 residues. V lost 1 base, J lost 8 bases, and 12 bases lay in between. Germline values: CDR1 SGHNT, CDR2 YYREEE (reference sequence). The CDR3 loop reads CASSLLGGRGYTF. In DNA, the CDR3 is TGTGCCAGCAGCTTGTTGGGGGGCCGGGGCTACACCTTC.

This clonotype was seen at least ten times. The chain joins TRBV2 to TRBJ2-2; D is perhaps TRBD2 (6 bases). Germline-derived CDR1 and CDR2 are SNHLY and FYNNEI. The CDR3 length is 14 residues. V was trimmed by 2 bases and J by 5 bases, leaving 9 bases between them. The CDR3 loop reads CASSEYGRTGELFF. CDR3 bases: TGTGCCAGCAGTGAATACGGGAGAACCGGGGAGCTGTTTTTT.

In its sample, this clonotype was seen a few times. The V call is TRBV4-1, the J call TRBJ1-6; possibly TRBD1 for D (5 bases). The CDR3 is 16 residues long. V lost 1 base and J lost 7, with 14 bases in between. Germline assignment: CDR1 MGHRA and CDR2 YSYEKL. The CDR3 sequence: CASSQVSPGRNSPLHF. The CDR3 DNA reads TGCGCCAGCAGCCAAGTTTCACCAGGGCGGAATTCACCCCTCCACTTT.

V usage is TRBV4-2 and J usage is TRBJ2-3; D remains unclear. This CDR3 has 16 amino acids. CDR1 and CDR2 (germline): LGHNA, YNFKEQ. V lost 0 bases and J lost 2, with 12 bases in between. The CDR3 DNA is TGTGCCAGCAGCCAAGAAACAATGCTCCCCACAGATACGCAGTATTTT. Translated: CASSQETMLPTDTQYF.

Only a few counts were recorded for this clonotype. The CDR3 coding sequence is TGTGCCAGCAGTTTGCTTTCCGGGATCCTTGGAGCTTTCTTT. Its translation is CASSLLSGILGAFF. This chain uses TRBV28 with TRBJ1-1; D unresolved. CDR1 is MDHEN and CDR2 is SYDVKM in the germline V gene. The CDR3 spans 14 residues. The V and J ends lost 3 bases and 10 bases respectively, with 18 bases between them.

This clonotype was recorded a few times. V usage is TRBV5-8 and J usage is TRBJ2-7; D not resolved. This CDR3 has 12 amino acids. V lost 5 bases and J 3 bases, leaving 9 bases between the germline ends. Germline loops: CDR1 SGHTS, CDR2 YDEGEE. The CDR3 loop is CASSSSFYEQYF. The CDR3 DNA reads TGTGCCAGCAGTTCGAGTTTCTACGAGCAGTACTTC.